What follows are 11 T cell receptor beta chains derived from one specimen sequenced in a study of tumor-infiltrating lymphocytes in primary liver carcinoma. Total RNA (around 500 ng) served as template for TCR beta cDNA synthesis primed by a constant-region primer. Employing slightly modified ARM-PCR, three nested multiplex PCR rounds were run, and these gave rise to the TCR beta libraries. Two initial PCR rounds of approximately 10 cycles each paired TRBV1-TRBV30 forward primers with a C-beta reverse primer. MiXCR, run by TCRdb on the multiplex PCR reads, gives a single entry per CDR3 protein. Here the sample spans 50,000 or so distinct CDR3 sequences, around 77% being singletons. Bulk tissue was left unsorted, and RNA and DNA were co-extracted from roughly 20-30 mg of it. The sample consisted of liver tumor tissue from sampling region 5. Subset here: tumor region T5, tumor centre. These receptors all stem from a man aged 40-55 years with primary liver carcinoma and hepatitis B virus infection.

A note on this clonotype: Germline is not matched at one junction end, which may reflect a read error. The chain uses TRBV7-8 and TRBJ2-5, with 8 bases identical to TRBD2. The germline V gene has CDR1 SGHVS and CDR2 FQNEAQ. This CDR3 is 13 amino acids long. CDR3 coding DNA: TGTACCAGTACTCTCGGGGGGGTAGAGACCCAGTACTTC. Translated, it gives CTSTLGGVETQYF.

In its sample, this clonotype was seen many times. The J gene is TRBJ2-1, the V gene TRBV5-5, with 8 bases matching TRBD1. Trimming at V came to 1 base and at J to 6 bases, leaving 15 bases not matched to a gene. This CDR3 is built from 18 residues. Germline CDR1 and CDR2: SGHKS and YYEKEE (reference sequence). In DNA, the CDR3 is TGTGCCAGCAGCTTGTACGTGTTGGTAGGACAGGGTAGCAATGAGCAGTTCTTC. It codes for CASSLYVLVGQGSNEQFF.

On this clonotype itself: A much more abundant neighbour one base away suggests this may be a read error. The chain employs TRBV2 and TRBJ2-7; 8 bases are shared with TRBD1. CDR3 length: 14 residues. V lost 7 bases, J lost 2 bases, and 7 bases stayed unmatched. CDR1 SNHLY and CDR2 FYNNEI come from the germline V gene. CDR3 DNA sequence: TGTGCCAGCACTGGGACAGGTTTTACCTACGAGCAGTACTTC. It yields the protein CASTGTGFTYEQYF.

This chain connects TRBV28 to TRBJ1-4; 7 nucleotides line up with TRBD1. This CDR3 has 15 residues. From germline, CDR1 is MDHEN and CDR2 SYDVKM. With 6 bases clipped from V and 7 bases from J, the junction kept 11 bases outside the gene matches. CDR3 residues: CASSIGQDAIEKLFF. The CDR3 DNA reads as TGTGCCAGCAGCATCGGACAGGACGCTATTGAAAAACTGTTTTTT.

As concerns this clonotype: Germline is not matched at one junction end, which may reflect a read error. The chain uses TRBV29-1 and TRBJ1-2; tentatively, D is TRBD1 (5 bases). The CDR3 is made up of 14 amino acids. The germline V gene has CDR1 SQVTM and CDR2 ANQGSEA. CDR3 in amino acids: CSVEAEEGADGYTF. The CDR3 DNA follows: TGCAGTGTTGAAGCAGAAGAAGGGGCGGATGGCTACACCTTC.

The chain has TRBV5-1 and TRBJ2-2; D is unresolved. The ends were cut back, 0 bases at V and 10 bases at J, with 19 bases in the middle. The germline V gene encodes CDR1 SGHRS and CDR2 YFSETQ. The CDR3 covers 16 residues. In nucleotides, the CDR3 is TGCGCCAGCAGCTTGGCGGGCGTGGCCCTCGACGAGGAGCTGTTTTTT. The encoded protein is CASSLAGVALDEELFF.

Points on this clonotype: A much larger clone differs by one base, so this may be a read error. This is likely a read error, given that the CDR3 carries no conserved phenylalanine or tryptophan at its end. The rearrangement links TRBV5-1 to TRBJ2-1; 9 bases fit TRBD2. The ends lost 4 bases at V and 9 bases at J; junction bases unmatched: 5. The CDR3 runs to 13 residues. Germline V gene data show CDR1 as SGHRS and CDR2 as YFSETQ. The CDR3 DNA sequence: TGCGCCAGCAGCCCGACGGGACTAGCTGAGCAGTTCATC. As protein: CASSPTGLAEQFI.

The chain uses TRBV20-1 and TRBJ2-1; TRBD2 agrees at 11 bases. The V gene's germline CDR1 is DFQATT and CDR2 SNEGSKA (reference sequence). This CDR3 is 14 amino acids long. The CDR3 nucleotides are TGCATCGCAAGACTAGCGGGAAACCTTGATGAGCAGTTCTTC. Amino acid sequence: CIARLAGNLDEQFF.

The CDR3 is CSVRTAIGEQFF. The CDR3 DNA sequence: TGCAGTGTTCGTACCGCTATTGGTGAGCAGTTCTTC. This chain joins TRBV29-1 and TRBJ2-1; D ambiguous. CDR3 length: 12 residues. Germline loops: CDR1 SQVTM, CDR2 ANQGSEA.

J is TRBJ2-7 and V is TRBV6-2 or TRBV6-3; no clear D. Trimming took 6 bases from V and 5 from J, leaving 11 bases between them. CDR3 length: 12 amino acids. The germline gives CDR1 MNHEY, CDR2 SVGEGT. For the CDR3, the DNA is TGTGCCAGCAGGTCCTTAGACGACGAGCAGTACTTC. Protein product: CASRSLDDEQYF.

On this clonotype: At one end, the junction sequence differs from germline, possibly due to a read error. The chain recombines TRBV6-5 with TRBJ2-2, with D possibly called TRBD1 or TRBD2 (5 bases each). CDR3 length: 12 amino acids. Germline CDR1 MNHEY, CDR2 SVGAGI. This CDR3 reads CANSQGAGKLFF. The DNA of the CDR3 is TGTGCCAACAGTCAAGGGGCCGGGAAGCTGTTTTTT.